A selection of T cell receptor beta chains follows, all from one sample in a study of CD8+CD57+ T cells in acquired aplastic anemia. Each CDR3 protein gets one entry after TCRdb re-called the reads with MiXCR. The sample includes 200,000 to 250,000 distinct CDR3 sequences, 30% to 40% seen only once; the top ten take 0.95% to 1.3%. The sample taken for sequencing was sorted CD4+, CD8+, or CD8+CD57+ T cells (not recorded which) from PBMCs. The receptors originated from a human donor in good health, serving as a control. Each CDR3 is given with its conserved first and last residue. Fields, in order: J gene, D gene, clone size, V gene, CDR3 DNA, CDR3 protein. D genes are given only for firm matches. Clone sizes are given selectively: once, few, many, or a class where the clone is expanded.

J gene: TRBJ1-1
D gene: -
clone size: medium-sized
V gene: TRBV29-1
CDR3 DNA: TGCAGCGGGAAGGGCGGGTTGGCGGACACTGAAGCTTTCTTT
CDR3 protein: CSGKGGLADTEAFF

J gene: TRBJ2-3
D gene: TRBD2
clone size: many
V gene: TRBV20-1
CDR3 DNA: TGCAGTGCTAGTACTAGCGGGAGGTGGGGCACAGATACGCAGTATTTT
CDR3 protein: CSASTSGRWGTDTQYF

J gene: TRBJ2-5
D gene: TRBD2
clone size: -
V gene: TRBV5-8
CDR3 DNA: TGTGCCAGCAGCTTCCCCCCGCGGGGGGGACCCCAAGAGACCCAGTACTTC
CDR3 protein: CASSFPPRGGPQETQYF

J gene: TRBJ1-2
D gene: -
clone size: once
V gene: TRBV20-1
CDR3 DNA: TGCAGTGCTAGAGGTTCAAGCTATGGCTACACCTTC
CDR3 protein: CSARGSSYGYTF

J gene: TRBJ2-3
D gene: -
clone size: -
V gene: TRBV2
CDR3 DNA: TGTGCCTGCCAGCGGGCGTACACAGATACGCAGTATTTT
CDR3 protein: CACQRAYTDTQYF

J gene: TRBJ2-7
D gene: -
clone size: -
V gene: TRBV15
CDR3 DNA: TGTGCCACCAGCAGATGGGACACGTCGGGGGGCTACTACGAGCAGTACTTC
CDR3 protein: CATSRWDTSGGYYEQYF

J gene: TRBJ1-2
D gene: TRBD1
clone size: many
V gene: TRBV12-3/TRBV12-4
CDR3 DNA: TGTGCCAGCACCATAGGACAGGGGATAAGTGGCTACACCTTC
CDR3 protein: CASTIGQGISGYTF

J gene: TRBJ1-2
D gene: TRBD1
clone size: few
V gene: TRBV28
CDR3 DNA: TGTGCCAGCAGTACCGCCGGGACAGGGGGGTGGTATGGCTACACCTTC
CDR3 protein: CASSTAGTGGWYGYTF

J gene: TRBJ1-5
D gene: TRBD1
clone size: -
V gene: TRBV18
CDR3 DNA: TGTGCCAGCTCACGGGACAGGGACGAGCCCCAGCATTTT
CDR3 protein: CASSRDRDEPQHF

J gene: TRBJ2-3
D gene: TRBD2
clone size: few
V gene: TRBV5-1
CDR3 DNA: TGCGCCAGCAGCGCCGAACTAGCGGGGCTAGTCACAGATACGCAGTATTTT
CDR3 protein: CASSAELAGLVTDTQYF

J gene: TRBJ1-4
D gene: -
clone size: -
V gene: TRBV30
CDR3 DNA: TGTGCCTTACGAGGGCGGGCTAGAGAAAAACTGTTTTTT
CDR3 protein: CALRGRAREKLFF

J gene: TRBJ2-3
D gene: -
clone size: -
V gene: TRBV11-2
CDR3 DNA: TGTGCCAGCAGCCCTTACGGGGGAGGCACAGATACGCAGTATTTT
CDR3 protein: CASSPYGGGTDTQYF

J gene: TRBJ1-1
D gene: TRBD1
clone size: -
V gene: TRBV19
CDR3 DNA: TGTGCCAGTAGTATGGACAGGGGGCGGAACACTGAAGCTTTCTTT
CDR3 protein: CASSMDRGRNTEAFF

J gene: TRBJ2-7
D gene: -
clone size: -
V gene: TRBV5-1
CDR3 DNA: TGCGCTAGCAGCGAGAGCCTTCAGGCAGTCTCCTACGAGCAGCACTTC
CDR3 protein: CASSESLQAVSYEQHF

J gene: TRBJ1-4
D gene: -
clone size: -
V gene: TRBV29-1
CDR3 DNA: TGCAGCAGTAAGGGGGTTAATGAAAAACTGTTTTTT
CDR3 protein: CSSKGVNEKLFF

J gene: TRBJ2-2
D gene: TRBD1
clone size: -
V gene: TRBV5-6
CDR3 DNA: TGTGCCAGCAGCTTGGAGGACAGGGGCTGGGGGGAGCTGTTTTTT
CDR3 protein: CASSLEDRGWGELFF

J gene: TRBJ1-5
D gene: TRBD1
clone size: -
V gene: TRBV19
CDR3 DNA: TGTGCCAGTAGTGCCTTGGGACAGGGGACGCGATATAGCAATCAGCCCCAGCATTTT
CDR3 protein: CASSALGQGTRYSNQPQHF